Below, 14 T cell receptor beta chains from the same sample are listed, as sequenced in a study of blood T cell repertoires in COVID-19. Clones were read by immunoSEQ multiplex PCR, and TCRdb kept only the in-frame ones, dropping some. This sample has roughly 84,000 clones, with around 85% found just once. The sample comprised peripheral blood. These receptors came from a man older than 75 with active or convalescent COVID-19.

The J gene is TRBJ1-5, the V gene TRBV30; TRBD1 is a possible D gene (5 bases). The ends were cut back, 2 bases at V and 6 bases at J, with 11 bases in the middle. This CDR3 is built from 13 residues. Germline V gene data show CDR1 as GTSNPN and CDR2 as SVGIG (reference sequence). CDR3 sequence (DNA): TGTGCCTGGAGTTTTAGGGGAACTCAGCCCCAGCATTTT. Its protein is CAWSFRGTQPQHF.

The chain uses TRBV5-6 and TRBJ2-3, with 9 bases identical to TRBD2. Germline CDR1 SGHDT, CDR2 YYEEEE. J was trimmed by 3 bases and V by 3 bases; bases with no gene match: 5. The CDR3 has 15 residues. CDR3 bases: TGTGCCAGCAGCTCCCAGCGGGGGGCTACAGATACGCAGTATTTT. The encoded protein is CASSSQRGATDTQYF. The full variable domain, with the rest looked up from reference TRBV5-6 and TRBJ2-3, is DAGVTQSPTHLIKTRGQQVTLRCSPKSGHDTVSWYQQALGQGPQFIFQYYEEEERQRGNFPDRFSGHQFPNYSSELNVNALLLGDSALYLCASSSQRGATDTQYFGPGTRLTVL.

This chain joins TRBV3-1 (or the pseudogene TRBV3-2) and TRBJ1-2; D might be TRBD1 (5 bases). CDR1 LGHDT and CDR2 YNNKEL come from the germline V gene (reference sequence). CDR3 length: 15 residues. Deletions cut 3 bases from V and 4 bases from J, with 15 bases between. CDR3 coding DNA: TGTGCCAGCAGCCACTCCCCGGAGGGGACCTATGGCTACACCTTC. It codes for CASSHSPEGTYGYTF.

The chain uses TRBV7-8 and TRBJ1-5; a possible D gene is TRBD1 (6 bases). V was cut by 5 bases and J by 4 bases, with 9 bases left in between. This CDR3 comprises 13 residues. CDR1 is SGHVS, CDR2 FQNEAQ, per germline. The CDR3 bases are TGTGCCAGCAGCCCGGACAGAAATCAGCCCCAGCATTTT. Protein product: CASSPDRNQPQHF.

V and J are TRBV24-1 and TRBJ2-1, with D perhaps matching TRBD2 (6 bases). V gave up 5 bases and J gave up 13 bases, with 17 bases separating them. The CDR3 is made up of 13 amino acids. The germline V gene encodes CDR1 KGHDR and CDR2 SFDVKD. CDR3 in DNA: TGTGCCACCAGTGGGACACGGGACTTAAAACAGTTCTTC. Protein product: CATSGTRDLKQFF.

The chain combines TRBV5-1 with TRBJ2-1; D not certain. Trimming stripped 2 bases from V and 0 bases from J, with 6 bases between. The CDR3 has 14 amino acids. The V gene's germline CDR1 is SGHRS and CDR2 YFSETQ. CDR3 protein: CASSLTSSYNEQFF. The CDR3 DNA reads as TGCGCCAGCAGCTTAACAAGCTCCTACAATGAGCAGTTCTTC.

This chain links TRBV19 with TRBJ2-1; 14 nucleotides line up with TRBD2. V shed 3 bases and J 6 bases; nucleotides not matched to a gene: 7. The CDR3 is 17 residues long. The germline V gene has CDR1 LNHDA and CDR2 SQIVND (reference sequence). The CDR3 coding sequence is TGTGCCAGTAGTATGGGGCCGGGACTAGCGGGGGTCAATGAGCAGTTCTTC. Translation gives CASSMGPGLAGVNEQFF.

The rearrangement links TRBV18 to TRBJ2-1, with 11 bases fitting TRBD1. The CDR3 length is 16 residues. Unmatched junction bases numbered 7, after V lost 1 base and J lost 8 bases. Germline V gene data show CDR1 as KGHSH and CDR2 as LQKENI. The DNA of the CDR3 is TGTGCCAGCTCACCACGAACGGGGACAGGGGGACATGAGCAGTTCTTC. It yields the protein CASSPRTGTGGHEQFF.

The chain carries TRBV5-1 and TRBJ2-3; D remains ambiguous. V was trimmed by 1 base and J by 5 bases, leaving 11 bases between them. The CDR3 extends over 14 amino acids. Germline CDR1 is SGHRS and CDR2 is YFSETQ. CDR3 in amino acids: CASSLSPSIDTQYF. CDR3 in DNA: TGCGCCAGCAGCTTGTCTCCCAGTATAGATACGCAGTATTTT. The variable domain in full, completed from reference TRBV5-1 and TRBJ2-3, reads KAGVTQTPRYLIKTRGQQVTLSCSPISGHRSVSWYQQTPGQGLQFLFEYFSETQRNKGNFPGRFSGRQFSNSRSEMNVSTLELGDSALYLCASSLSPSIDTQYFGPGTRLTVL.

The chain is built from TRBV2 and TRBJ1-5; D might be TRBD1 (5 bases). Germline loops: CDR1 SNHLY, CDR2 FYNNEI. This CDR3 has 15 residues. V lost 4 bases and J 2 bases, leaving 12 bases between the germline ends. CDR3 sequence reads: CASSVSPGGNQPQHF. The CDR3 region has the DNA TGTGCCAGCAGTGTGTCACCGGGGGGCAATCAGCCCCAGCATTTT. The full variable domain, its missing parts supplied by reference TRBV2 and TRBJ1-5, is EPEVTQTPSHQVTQMGQEVILRCVPISNHLYFYWYRQILGQKVEFLVSFYNNEISEKSEIFDDQFSVERPDGSNFTLKIRSTKLEDSAMYFCASSVSPGGNQPQHFGDGTRLSIL.

The V gene is TRBV5-1, the J gene TRBJ2-5, with D possibly matching TRBD1 (5 bases). Germline V gene sequence: CDR1 SGHRS, CDR2 YFSETQ. V dropped 1 base and J dropped 5 bases, with 15 bases sitting between them. CDR3 length: 15 amino acids. CDR3 residues: CASSLIIGVRETQYF. CDR3 bases: TGCGCCAGCAGCTTGATAATAGGGGTGAGGGAGACCCAGTACTTC.

This rearrangement joins TRBV11-2 to TRBJ2-7, with D perhaps matching TRBD1 (6 bases). The CDR3 loop spans 13 amino acids. Germline assignment: CDR1 SGHAT and CDR2 FQNNGV. Trimming removed 0 bases at V and 10 bases at J, with 13 bases between. This CDR3 reads CASSLDRDNTQYV. CDR3 in DNA: TGTGCCAGCAGCTTAGACCGGGACAACACTCAGTACGTC.

CDR3 coding DNA: TGTGCCAGCAGTTCTGGGACAGGGCTTAATGAAAAACTGTTTTTT. Amino acids: CASSSGTGLNEKLFF. This sequence joins TRBV28 and TRBJ1-4, with 9 bases fitting TRBD1. CDR1 and CDR2 from the germline V gene are MDHEN and SYDVKM. V lost 4 bases, J lost 4 bases, and 4 bases stayed unmatched. This CDR3 contains 15 residues.

This clone was recorded only once. The V and J genes are TRBV2 and TRBJ1-1, with TRBD1 matching over 8 bases. This CDR3 has 16 residues. V trimming: 4 bases; J trimming: 0 bases; junction bases outside the gene matches: 7. The V gene's germline CDR1 is SNHLY and CDR2 FYNNEI. CDR3: CASSGSGGFVNTEAFF. CDR3 bases: TGTGCCAGCAGTGGGTCAGGGGGCTTCGTGAACACTGAAGCTTTCTTT. Variable domain in full (rest from reference TRBV2 and TRBJ1-1): EPEVTQTPSHQVTQMGQEVILRCVPISNHLYFYWYRQILGQKVEFLVSFYNNEISEKSEIFDDQFSVERPDGSNFTLKIRSTKLEDSAMYFCASSGSGGFVNTEAFFGQGTRLTVV.